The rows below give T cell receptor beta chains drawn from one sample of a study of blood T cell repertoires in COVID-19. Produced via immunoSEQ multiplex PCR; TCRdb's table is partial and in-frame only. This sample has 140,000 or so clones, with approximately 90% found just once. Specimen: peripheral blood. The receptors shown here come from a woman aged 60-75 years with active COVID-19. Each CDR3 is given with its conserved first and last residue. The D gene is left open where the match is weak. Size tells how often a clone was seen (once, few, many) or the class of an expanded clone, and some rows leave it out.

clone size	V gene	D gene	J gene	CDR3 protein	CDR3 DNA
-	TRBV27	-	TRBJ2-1	CASRPIIEIAEIF	TGTGCCAGCAGGCCTATAATCGAGATAGCAGAAATCTTC
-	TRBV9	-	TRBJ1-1	CASSATSSRPNTEAFF	TGTGCCAGCAGCGCGACAAGTTCGCGTCCGAACACTGAAGCTTTCTTT
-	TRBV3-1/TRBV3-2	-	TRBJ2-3	CASSRISGWGTDTQYF	TGTGCCAGCAGCCGAATAAGCGGGTGGGGCACAGATACGCAGTATTTT
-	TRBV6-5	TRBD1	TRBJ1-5	CASTPLQGNQPQHF	TGTGCCAGCACACCACTACAGGGGAACCAGCCCCAGCATTTT
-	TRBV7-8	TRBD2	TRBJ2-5	CASSPQLVAGGPETQYF	TGTGCCAGCAGCCCCCAGTTGGTAGCGGGAGGGCCGGAGACCCAGTACTTC
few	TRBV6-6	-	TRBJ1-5	CASSRSFRLHSNQPQHF	TGTGCCAGCAGCCGATCCTTTCGACTGCATAGCAATCAGCCCCAGCATTTT
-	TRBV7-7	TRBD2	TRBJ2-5	CASSPGLAGVGGETQYF	TGTGCTAGCAGCCCGGGACTAGCGGGAGTTGGGGGGGAGACCCAGTACTTC
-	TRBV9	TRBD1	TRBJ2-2	CASSAQGTGAGELFF	TGTGCCAGCAGCGCACAGGGGACAGGGGCTGGGGAGCTGTTTTTT
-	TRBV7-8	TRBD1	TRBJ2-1	CASSLMGQYNEQFF	TGTGCCAGCAGCTTAATGGGACAGTACAATGAGCAGTTCTTC
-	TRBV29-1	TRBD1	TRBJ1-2	CSVVGDRRNTNYGYTF	TGCAGCGTTGTGGGGGACAGGAGAAATACTAACTATGGCTACACCTTC
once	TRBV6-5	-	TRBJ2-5	CASKTGQLQETQYF	TGTGCCAGCAAGACAGGACAGTTACAAGAGACCCAGTACTTC
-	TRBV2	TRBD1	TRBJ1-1	CASRGQGARTEAFF	TGTGCCAGCAGGGGACAGGGGGCAAGAACTGAAGCTTTCTTT
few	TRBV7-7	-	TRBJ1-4	CASSLNLGKFNEKLFF	TGTGCTAGCAGCTTGAACCTCGGGAAGTTTAATGAAAAACTGTTTTTT
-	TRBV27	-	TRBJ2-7	CASSTLQVDEQYF	TGTGCCAGCAGTACCTTACAGGTCGACGAGCAGTACTTC